This note documents a single TCR beta chain sequence. The antigen is not known. The record originates from a study of T-cell memory formation after mild COVID-19. In TCRdb, the 5' RACE reads were re-called with MiXCR into one record per CDR3 protein. The profile shows about 350,000 distinct CDR3 sequences, approximately 15% of them singletons. Study-wide results and caveats: Contracting CD4+ clones sat mainly in CM and EM; CD8+ in EMRA.

CDR1 is KGHDR, CDR2 SFDVKD, per germline. V lost 10 bases, J lost 1 base, and 20 bases stayed unmatched. This CDR3 is 18 amino acids long. The sequencing input was PBMCs or a T cell subset sorted from them (not recorded which). This sequence joins TRBV24-1 and TRBJ1-2; 7 positions agree with TRBD1. This TCR was sampled from a man aged 18-30 years who had mild COVID-19 (a few samples of this study predate the infection). Cell type and time point are not known. CDR3 DNA: TGTGCCACACACAGGGGCCTAAAGGGACCGTCGGATAACTATGGCTACACCTTC. Encoded protein: CATHRGLKGPSDNYGYTF.